Following are 32 T cell receptor beta chains from one sample sequenced in a study of T cell responses to AZD1222 COVID-19 vaccine. Libraries were prepared by immunoSEQ multiplex PCR; TCRdb keeps only in-frame clonotypes and omits some of them. This sample has about 150,000 clones, with 80% to 90% found just once. This specimen consisted of peripheral blood, obtained on day 0 of AZD1222 vaccination. The receptors derive from an adult in good health.

J is TRBJ2-7 and V is TRBV28, with 9 bases identical to TRBD1. The V segment lost 4 bases and the J segment 2 bases; nucleotides outside the gene matches: 6. CDR3 length: 15 residues. Germline V lookup: CDR1 MDHEN, CDR2 SYDVKM. CDR3 residues: CASSSDGTGTYEQYF. CDR3 DNA sequence: TGTGCCAGCAGTTCGGACGGGACAGGGACCTACGAGCAGTACTTC.

The V call is TRBV24-1, the J call TRBJ1-1; TRBD1 matches at 9 bases. CDR3 size: 13 residues. The V gene end was trimmed by 7 bases and the J gene end by 1 base; junction bases not matched to a gene: 0. The germline CDR1 and CDR2 sequences are KGHDR and SFDVKD. CDR3 sequence (DNA): TGTGCCACCAGGGGACAGGGGAACACTGAAGCTTTCTTT. Translating gives CATRGQGNTEAFF.

This sequence joins TRBV29-1 and TRBJ2-7, with D hard to call. Looked up from germline, CDR1 is SQVTM and CDR2 is ANQGSEA. Trimming pared 4 bases from V and 2 bases from J, leaving 9 bases between. This CDR3 has 12 residues. The DNA for the CDR3 is TGCAGCGTTGTTAACAGAGCCTACGAGCAGTACTTC. It is translated as CSVVNRAYEQYF.

V is TRBV7-9 and J is TRBJ1-5; D remains ambiguous. V lost 1 base and J lost 7, with 8 bases in between. The CDR3 is made up of 13 amino acids. The germline V gene has CDR1 SEHNR and CDR2 FQNEAQ (reference sequence). The CDR3 spells CASSLEASQPQHF. The CDR3, as DNA: TGTGCCAGCAGCTTAGAAGCTTCCCAGCCCCAGCATTTT.

This chain uses TRBV6-1 with TRBJ2-7; D remains ambiguous. The CDR3 is 15 amino acids. V was shortened by 1 base and J by 0 bases, with 10 bases between the two germline ends. The germline CDR1 and CDR2 sequences are MNHNS and SASEGT. CDR3 sequence reads: CASSEGSPISYEQYV. CDR3 bases: TGTGCCAGCAGTGAAGGGAGCCCCATCTCCTACGAGCAGTACGTC.

This clone was seen only once. The rearrangement uses TRBV7-9 and TRBJ2-2; D is undetermined. The germline CDR1 and CDR2 sequences are SEHNR and FQNEAQ (reference sequence). CDR3 length: 14 residues. V was trimmed by 2 bases and J by 6 bases, leaving 10 bases between them. CDR3 sequence (DNA): TGTGCCAGCAGCTTAAGTGTTACAGCCGGGGAGCTGTTTTTT. It encodes CASSLSVTAGELFF.

The chain carries TRBV7-3 and TRBJ1-2, with TRBD1 identical over 10 bases. The V gene end was trimmed by 1 base and the J gene end by 8 bases; junction bases not matched to a gene: 10. This CDR3 contains 16 residues. Germline V gene data show CDR1 as SGHTA and CDR2 as FQGTGA. The CDR3 DNA follows: TGTGCCAGCAGCTTAATTTCTGGGACAGGGGTTTGGGGCTACACCTTC. It translates to CASSLISGTGVWGYTF.

The chain has TRBV6-2 or TRBV6-3 and TRBJ2-5; D is unresolved. Between the trimmed V and J ends, which lost 2 bases and 2 bases, there was a span of 9 bases. The CDR3 has 14 residues. The germline CDR1 and CDR2 sequences are MNHEY and SVGEGT. As DNA, the CDR3 is TGTGCCAGCAGTTACCTTACAAGACAAGAGACCCAGTACTTC. Encoded protein: CASSYLTRQETQYF.

The chain recombines TRBV5-4 with TRBJ2-5, with 12 bases fitting TRBD2. The CDR3 contains 16 residues. Unmatched junction bases numbered 7, after V lost 3 bases and J lost 4 bases. Germline V gene lookup returns CDR1 SGHNT and CDR2 YYREEE (reference sequence). The DNA of the CDR3 is TGTGCCAGCAGCTATCGACTAGCGGGGGTGGGAGAGACCCAGTACTTC. Translating it yields CASSYRLAGVGETQYF. Together with reference TRBV5-4 and TRBJ2-5, the CDR3 gives the full variable domain: ETGVTQSPTHLIKTRGQQVTLRCSSQSGHNTVSWYQQALGQGPQFIFQYYREEENGRGNFPPRFSGLQFPNYSSELNVNALELDDSALYLCASSYRLAGVGETQYFGPGTRLLVL.

V gene TRBV28 combines with J gene TRBJ1-6; TRBD1 matches at 8 bases. The V gene's germline CDR1 is MDHEN and CDR2 SYDVKM. The length of the CDR3 is 14 residues. V was pared by 7 bases and J by 9 bases, with 8 bases of the junction left unmatched. In DNA form, the CDR3 reads TGTGCCAGCAAGACTGGACAGGGAAGTTCACCCCTCCACTTT. As protein: CASKTGQGSSPLHF.

This chain uses TRBV27 with TRBJ2-2, with 15 bases fitting TRBD2. CDR3 length: 19 residues. Germline-derived CDR1 and CDR2 are MNHEY and SMNVEV (reference sequence). V lost 4 bases, J lost 4 bases, and 10 bases stayed unmatched. CDR3: CASSSRTSGGAGSTGELFF. CDR3 in DNA: TGTGCCAGCAGTTCCCGGACTAGCGGGGGGGCCGGTAGCACCGGGGAGCTGTTTTTT.

The rearrangement uses TRBV30 and TRBJ2-1; possible D gene TRBD2, 6 bases. This CDR3 contains 15 residues. V lost 2 bases to trimming and J lost 8 bases, with 19 bases between them. Per the germline V gene, CDR1 is GTSNPN and CDR2 is SVGIG (reference sequence). The CDR3 reads CAWSFGRPAEYEQFF. DNA for the CDR3: TGTGCCTGGAGTTTCGGGAGACCCGCTGAGTATGAGCAGTTCTTC.

The rearrangement joins TRBV6-2 or TRBV6-3 to TRBJ1-1; no firm D call. Trimming left V 0 bases short and J 0 bases short, with 11 bases between. The CDR3 loop spans 16 amino acids. Germline values: CDR1 MNHEY, CDR2 SVGEGT. CDR3 DNA sequence: TGTGCCAGCAGTTACTCTGCAGGAGACATGAACACTGAAGCTTTCTTT. Amino acids: CASSYSAGDMNTEAFF.

V and J are TRBV6-5 and TRBJ1-2, with TRBD1 identical over 9 bases. The CDR3 totals 13 residues. Unmatched junction bases numbered 8, after V lost 7 bases and J lost 8 bases. Germline assignment: CDR1 MNHEY and CDR2 SVGAGI. In nucleotides, the CDR3 is TGTGCCAGCATTAAAACAGGGGGCTACGGCTACACCTTC. It specifies CASIKTGGYGYTF.

The chain has TRBV19 and TRBJ2-7; 9 bases align to TRBD1. The CDR3 runs 15 residues. CDR1 LNHDA and CDR2 SQIVND come from the germline V gene (reference sequence). V dropped 6 bases and J dropped 2; count of bases not matched to a gene: 8. This CDR3 reads CASRHTGGAAYEQYF. Written as DNA, the CDR3 is TGTGCCAGTAGGCATACAGGGGGCGCCGCCTACGAGCAGTACTTC. The entire variable domain, with the rest obtained from reference TRBV19 and TRBJ2-7, is as follows: DGGITQSPKYLFRKEGQNVTLSCEQNLNHDAMYWYRQDPGQGLRLIYYSQIVNDFQKGDIAEGYSVSREKKESFPLTVTSAQKNPTAFYLCASRHTGGAAYEQYFGPGTRLTVT.

The rearrangement links TRBV5-1 to TRBJ1-2; D may be TRBD1 (5 bases). The V end lost 0 bases, the J end lost 8 bases, and 14 bases lay between the germline ends. The CDR3 covers 14 residues. From germline, CDR1 is SGHRS and CDR2 YFSETQ. In DNA form, the CDR3 reads TGCGCCAGCAGCTTGGATGCAGGGATGGGAGGCTACACCTTC. It codes for CASSLDAGMGGYTF.

The chain has TRBV6-5 and TRBJ2-3; TRBD2 matches at 9 bases. From germline, CDR1 is MNHEY and CDR2 SVGAGI. V lost 6 bases to trimming and J lost 7 bases; unmatched junction nucleotides: 5. This CDR3 is built from 13 residues. The CDR3 reads CASRGTSPNTQYF. DNA of the CDR3: TGTGCCAGCAGGGGGACTAGCCCCAATACGCAGTATTTT.

The chain uses TRBV9 and TRBJ2-7, with D uncertain. The CDR3 sequence is 13 residues long. Germline V lookup: CDR1 SGDLS, CDR2 YYNGEE. Trimming removed 7 bases from V and 9 bases from J, with 20 bases in between. The CDR3 DNA follows: TGTGCCAGCTCCAGACTCGGTGGCTCTCGGCAGTACGTC. Protein: CASSRLGGSRQYV.

The rearrangement links TRBV4-1 to TRBJ2-1; perhaps TRBD2 as D (7 bases). Trimming pared 2 bases from V and 4 bases from J, leaving 18 bases between. Germline V gene sequence: CDR1 MGHRA, CDR2 YSYEKL. There are 17 residues in the CDR3. CDR3 coding DNA: TGCGCCAGCAGCCAAATAGGGGGGGGGACCGCATACAATGAGCAGTTCTTC. Translated: CASSQIGGGTAYNEQFF.

This sequence joins TRBV12-3 or TRBV12-4 and TRBJ1-2; D not resolved. The V end was cut by 1 base, the J end by 5 bases, with 8 bases between. The CDR3 sequence is 13 residues long. The CDR3 protein is CASSLGKDYGYTF. The CDR3 DNA is TGTGCCAGCAGTTTAGGGAAAGATTATGGCTACACCTTC.

In nucleotides, the CDR3 is TGTGCCAGCAGTCCGCGGATCAGTCGGACAGATACGCAGTATTTT. Residues: CASSPRISRTDTQYF. The V and J genes are TRBV27 and TRBJ2-3; D is uncertain. Per the germline V gene, CDR1 is MNHEY and CDR2 is SMNVEV (reference sequence). CDR3 length: 15 amino acids. Deletions cut 5 bases from V and 3 bases from J, with 15 bases between.

The chain couples TRBV5-1 to TRBJ2-7, with 10 bases matching TRBD1. The CDR3 has 15 amino acids. CDR1 and CDR2 (germline): SGHRS, YFSETQ. J lost 6 bases, V lost 4 bases, and 10 bases had no gene match. CDR3 region: CASSPGGDRGSEQYF. Written as DNA, the CDR3 is TGCGCCAGCAGCCCGGGCGGGGACAGGGGCTCCGAGCAGTACTTC. Looking up the rest from reference TRBV5-1 and TRBJ2-7 gives the full variable domain: KAGVTQTPRYLIKTRGQQVTLSCSPISGHRSVSWYQQTPGQGLQFLFEYFSETQRNKGNFPGRFSGRQFSNSRSEMNVSTLELGDSALYLCASSPGGDRGSEQYFGPGTRLTVT.

The chain links TRBV3-1 (or the pseudogene TRBV3-2) to TRBJ1-1; the D gene is possibly TRBD1 (6 bases). V was shortened by 4 bases and J by 2 bases, with 8 bases between the two germline ends. The CDR3 is made up of 13 amino acids. Germline CDR1 reads LGHDT; CDR2 reads YNNKEL (reference sequence). The CDR3 DNA sequence: TGTGCCAGCAGCCCGGGACAAAACACTGAAGCTTTCTTT. Residues: CASSPGQNTEAFF.

V and J are TRBV7-5 and TRBJ2-7; TRBD2 reflects the table's D call only, with no check against the DNA. TRBV7-5 is annotated as a pseudogene. The CDR3 consists of 19 residues. This chain's CDR3 is CARSSGWGGPNGTIGEQYV. As DNA, the CDR3 is TGTGCCAGAAGCTCGGGATGGGGAGGGCCTAATGGGACTATAGGGGAGCAGTACGTC.

This chain connects TRBV29-1 to TRBJ2-1; D not resolved. In germline, CDR1 is SQVTM, CDR2 ANQGSEA. This CDR3 region has 12 residues. V was clipped by 2 bases and J by 5 bases, with 7 bases between them. The CDR3: CSVESQDNEQFF. The CDR3 DNA sequence: TGCAGCGTTGAAAGTCAGGACAATGAGCAGTTCTTC.

The chain joins TRBV2 to TRBJ1-4; 9 bases fit TRBD1. CDR3 size: 18 residues. Germline V lookup: CDR1 SNHLY, CDR2 FYNNEI. The J segment lost 1 base and the V segment lost 4 bases, leaving 10 bases of the junction unmatched. CDR3 bases: TGTGCCAGCAGTGCACCGGGACAGGGCGTAGGAACTAATGAAAAACTGTTTTTT. This encodes CASSAPGQGVGTNEKLFF. Together with reference TRBV2 and TRBJ1-4, the CDR3 gives the full variable domain: EPEVTQTPSHQVTQMGQEVILRCVPISNHLYFYWYRQILGQKVEFLVSFYNNEISEKSEIFDDQFSVERPDGSNFTLKIRSTKLEDSAMYFCASSAPGQGVGTNEKLFFGSGTQLSVL.

The chain couples TRBV5-6 to TRBJ1-5, with a possible D match to TRBD1 (6 bases). CDR1 and CDR2 (germline): SGHDT, YYEEEE. The CDR3 has 14 residues. The V end was cut by 3 bases, the J end by 1 base, with 8 bases between. CDR3 nucleotides: TGTGCCAGCAGCTCCAGGGGAAGCAATCAGCCCCAGCATTTT. This translates into CASSSRGSNQPQHF. Full variable domain (remainder filled in from reference TRBV5-6 and TRBJ1-5): DAGVTQSPTHLIKTRGQQVTLRCSPKSGHDTVSWYQQALGQGPQFIFQYYEEEERQRGNFPDRFSGHQFPNYSSELNVNALLLGDSALYLCASSSRGSNQPQHFGDGTRLSIL.

V usage is TRBV7-8 and J usage is TRBJ1-4, with D tentatively TRBD1 (5 bases). The CDR3 consists of 13 residues. Per the germline V gene, CDR1 is SGHVS and CDR2 is FQNEAQ. V was shortened by 4 bases and J by 2 bases, with 5 bases between the two germline ends. CDR3 loop: CASSWGTNEKLFF. The CDR3 bases are TGTGCCAGCAGCTGGGGGACTAATGAAAAACTGTTTTTT.

This chain uses TRBV13 with TRBJ2-4; 9 bases agree with TRBD1. The CDR3 has 18 residues. V was clipped by 5 bases and J by 8 bases; unmatched bases: 19. CDR1 PRHDT and CDR2 FYEKMQ come from the germline V gene (reference sequence). In DNA, the CDR3 is TGTGCCAGCAGCCTCCCGAGGACCGGGACAGGGCAGGGAGACATTCAGTACTTC. The encoded protein is CASSLPRTGTGQGDIQYF. The full variable domain, in which reference TRBV13 and TRBJ2-4 provide the parts outside the CDR3, is AAGVIQSPRHLIKEKRETATLKCYPIPRHDTVYWYQQGPGQDPQFLISFYEKMQSDKGSIPDRFSAQQFSDYHSELNMSSLELGDSALYFCASSLPRTGTGQGDIQYFGAGTRLSVL.

This chain joins TRBV4-1 and TRBJ2-5; perhaps TRBD2 as D (6 bases). V lost 3 bases to trimming and J lost 4 bases, with 15 bases between them. The CDR3 length is 15 residues. The germline gives CDR1 MGHRA, CDR2 YSYEKL. CDR3 in DNA: TGCGCCAGCAGCCATACCTGGGAGGTCCGAGAGACCCAGTACTTC. Its translation: CASSHTWEVRETQYF.

This clone was detected a few times. The chain is built from TRBV18 and TRBJ2-1; no firm D call. The V gene lost 5 bases and the J gene lost 4 bases, with 9 bases spanning the gap. CDR1 and CDR2 from the germline V gene are KGHSH and LQKENI. The CDR3 length is 13 residues. The CDR3 bases are TGTGCCAGCTCAGGGCAGAATTACAATGAGCAGTTCTTC. It codes for CASSGQNYNEQFF.

This clone showed up just once. The chain uses TRBV20-1 and TRBJ2-7; D is ambiguous. Germline V gives CDR1 DFQATT, CDR2 SNEGSKA (reference sequence). V was cut by 3 bases and J by 0 bases, with 9 bases left in between. The CDR3 length is 13 residues. Here the CDR3 DNA reads TGCAGTGCTAGTCAGGATAGCTCCTACGAGCAGTACTTC. Its protein product is CSASQDSSYEQYF.